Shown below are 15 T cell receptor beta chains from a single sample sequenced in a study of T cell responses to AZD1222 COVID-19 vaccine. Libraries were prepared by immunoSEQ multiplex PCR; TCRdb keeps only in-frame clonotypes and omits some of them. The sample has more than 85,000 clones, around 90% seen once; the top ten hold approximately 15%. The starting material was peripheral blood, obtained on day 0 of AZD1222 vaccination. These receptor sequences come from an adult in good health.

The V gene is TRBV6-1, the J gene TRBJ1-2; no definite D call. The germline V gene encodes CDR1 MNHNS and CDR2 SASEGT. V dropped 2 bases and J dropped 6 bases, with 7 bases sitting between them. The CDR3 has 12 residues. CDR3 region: CASSERLHGYTF. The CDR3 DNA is TGTGCCAGCAGTGAAAGGCTTCATGGCTACACCTTC.

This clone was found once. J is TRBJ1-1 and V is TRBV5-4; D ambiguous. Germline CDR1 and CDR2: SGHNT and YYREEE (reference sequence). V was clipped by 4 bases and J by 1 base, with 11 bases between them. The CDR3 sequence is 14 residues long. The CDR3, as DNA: TGTGCCAGCAGCGCTTGGACGGCGAACACTGAAGCTTTCTTT. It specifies CASSAWTANTEAFF.

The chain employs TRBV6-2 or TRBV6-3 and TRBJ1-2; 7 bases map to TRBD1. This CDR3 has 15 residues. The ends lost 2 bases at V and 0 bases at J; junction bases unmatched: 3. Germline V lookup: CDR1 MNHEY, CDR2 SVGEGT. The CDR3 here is CASSYGQAANYGYTF. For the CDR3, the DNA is TGTGCCAGCAGTTACGGACAGGCAGCTAACTATGGCTACACCTTC.

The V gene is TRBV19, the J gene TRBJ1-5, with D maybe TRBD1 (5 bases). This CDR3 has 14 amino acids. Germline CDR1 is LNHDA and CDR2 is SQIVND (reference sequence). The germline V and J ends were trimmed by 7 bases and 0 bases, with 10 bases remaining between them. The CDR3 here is CASKTVYSNQPQHF. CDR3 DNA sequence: TGTGCCAGTAAGACAGTTTATAGCAATCAGCCCCAGCATTTT.

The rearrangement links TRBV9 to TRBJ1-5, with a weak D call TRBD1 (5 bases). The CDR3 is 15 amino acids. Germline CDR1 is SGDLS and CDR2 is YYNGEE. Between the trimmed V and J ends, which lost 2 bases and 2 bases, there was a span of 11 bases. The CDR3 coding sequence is TGTGCCAGCAGCGTGGAGGGGACGGGCAATCAGCCCCAGCATTTT. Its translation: CASSVEGTGNQPQHF.

The CDR3 DNA reads as TGTGCCAGCAGTTACCGGACAGGTCGCGGCGCAGATACGCAGTATTTT. It translates to CASSYRTGRGADTQYF. The chain combines TRBV27 with TRBJ2-3, with TRBD1 matching over 7 bases. The CDR3 sequence is 16 residues long. J lost 4 bases, V lost 4 bases, and 11 bases had no gene match. Looked up from germline, CDR1 is MNHEY and CDR2 is SMNVEV (reference sequence).

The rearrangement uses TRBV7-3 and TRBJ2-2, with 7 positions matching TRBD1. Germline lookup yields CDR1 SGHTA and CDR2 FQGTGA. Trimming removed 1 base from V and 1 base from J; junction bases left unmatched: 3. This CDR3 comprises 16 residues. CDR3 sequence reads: CASSLMAGGNTGELFF. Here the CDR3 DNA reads TGTGCCAGCAGCTTAATGGCAGGGGGGAACACCGGGGAGCTGTTTTTT.

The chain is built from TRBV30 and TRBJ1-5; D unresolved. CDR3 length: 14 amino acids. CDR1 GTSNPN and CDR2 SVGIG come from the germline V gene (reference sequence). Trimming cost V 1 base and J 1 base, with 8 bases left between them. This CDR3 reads CAWSGGLSNQPQHF. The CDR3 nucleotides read TGTGCCTGGAGTGGGGGTTTGAGCAATCAGCCCCAGCATTTT.

The CDR3 loop is CASTRGANSPLHF. CDR3 DNA sequence: TGTGCCAGCACTCGCGGGGCGAATTCACCCCTCCACTTT. The V and J genes are TRBV12-3 or TRBV12-4 and TRBJ1-6, with D possibly being TRBD1 (5 bases). V lost 7 bases and J lost 7, with 11 bases in between. This CDR3 spans 13 amino acids.

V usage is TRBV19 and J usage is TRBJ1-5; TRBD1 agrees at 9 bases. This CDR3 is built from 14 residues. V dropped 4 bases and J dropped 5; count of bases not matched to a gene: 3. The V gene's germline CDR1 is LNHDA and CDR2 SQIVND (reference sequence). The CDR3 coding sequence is TGTGCCAGTAGTAGAACAGGGGGCTATCAGCCCCAGCATTTT. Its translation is CASSRTGGYQPQHF.

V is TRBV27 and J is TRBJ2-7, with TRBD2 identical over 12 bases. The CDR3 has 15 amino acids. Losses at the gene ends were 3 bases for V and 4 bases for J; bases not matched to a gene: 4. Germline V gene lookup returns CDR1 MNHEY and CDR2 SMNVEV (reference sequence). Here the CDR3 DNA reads TGTGCCAGCAGTTTCCAGACTAGCGGGAGATACGAGCAGTACTTC. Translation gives CASSFQTSGRYEQYF.

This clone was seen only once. The CDR3 region has the DNA TGTGCCAGCAGTTACTCCCCCCCCGTTACCCAGTACTTC. It specifies CASSYSPPVTQYF. V gene TRBV6-2 or TRBV6-3 combines with J gene TRBJ2-5; D remains ambiguous. This CDR3 is built from 13 residues. V was pared by 0 bases and J by 8 bases, with 10 bases between. Germline assignment: CDR1 MNHEY and CDR2 SVGEGT.

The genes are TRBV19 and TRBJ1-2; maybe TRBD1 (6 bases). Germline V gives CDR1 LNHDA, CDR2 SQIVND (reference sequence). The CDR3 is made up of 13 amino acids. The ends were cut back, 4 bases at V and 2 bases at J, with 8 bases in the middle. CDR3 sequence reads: CASSTTGNYGYTF. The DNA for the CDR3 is TGTGCCAGTAGTACTACAGGGAACTATGGCTACACCTTC.

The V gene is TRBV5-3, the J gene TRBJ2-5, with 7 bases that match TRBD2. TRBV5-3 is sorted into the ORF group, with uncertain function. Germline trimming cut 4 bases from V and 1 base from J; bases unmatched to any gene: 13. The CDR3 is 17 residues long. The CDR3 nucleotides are TGTGCCAGAAGCCCCCCCGCCGGGGGGTGGGGCCAAGAGACCCAGTACTTC. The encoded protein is CARSPPAGGWGQETQYF.

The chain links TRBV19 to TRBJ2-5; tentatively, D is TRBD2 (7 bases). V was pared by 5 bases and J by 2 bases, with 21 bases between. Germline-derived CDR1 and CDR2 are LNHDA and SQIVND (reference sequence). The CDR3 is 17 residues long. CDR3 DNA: TGTGCCAGTAGTGGGGGGGCGACAGACCCGAATCAAGAGACCCAGTACTTC. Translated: CASSGGATDPNQETQYF.